What follows are 15 T cell receptor beta chains derived from one specimen sequenced in a study of cytomegalovirus exposure and HLA in healthy donors. The PCR ran on 60 Vbeta and 13 Jbeta primers. Clones were sequenced by immunoSEQ multiplex PCR, and TCRdb holds only the in-frame ones, with some missing. The table lists under 200,000 clones, 75% to 90% of them singletons. The sample was PBMCs. The receptors originated from a male donor in good health and CMV-seropositive.

The V gene is TRBV11-2, the J gene TRBJ1-6, with 8 bases fitting TRBD1. The CDR3 runs 17 residues. Germline V gene lookup returns CDR1 SGHAT and CDR2 FQNNGV. The junction had 9 bases not matched to a gene; V was cut back by 1 base and J by 7 bases. The CDR3 DNA sequence: TGTGCCAGCAGCTTAGCCAGCTGGGGGGACAGGAATTCACCCCTCCACTTT. Protein: CASSLASWGDRNSPLHF.

The chain is built from TRBV4-3 and TRBJ1-3; no definite D call. V lost 2 bases to trimming and J lost 0 bases, with 8 bases between them. CDR3 length: 15 amino acids. Germline V CDR1 and CDR2: LGHNA, YSLEER. CDR3 sequence (DNA): TGCGCCAGCAGCCAACAAAAATTCTCTGGAAACACCATATATTTT. As protein: CASSQQKFSGNTIYF.

A few counts support this clone. The V gene is TRBV7-9, the J gene TRBJ2-5; unclear D gene. CDR3 length: 13 amino acids. Germline-derived CDR1 and CDR2 are SEHNR and FQNEAQ (reference sequence). The V end lost 4 bases, the J end lost 4 bases, and 10 bases lay between the germline ends. The CDR3 region is CASSWSARETQYF. The CDR3 bases are TGTGCCAGCAGCTGGAGTGCCCGAGAGACCCAGTACTTC.

The gene calls are TRBV5-6 and TRBJ2-7, with TRBD1 matching over 7 bases. In germline, CDR1 is SGHDT, CDR2 YYEEEE. Losses at the gene ends were 3 bases for V and 4 bases for J; bases not matched to a gene: 10. The CDR3 has 15 residues. The CDR3 bases are TGTGCCAGCAGCTCCGGCAGGGGGTTTTTATACGAGCAGTACTTC. Encoded protein: CASSSGRGFLYEQYF.

The chain couples TRBV11-2 to TRBJ1-3, with 9 nucleotides matching TRBD1. With 5 bases clipped from V and 4 bases from J, the junction kept 12 bases outside the gene matches. Germline CDR1 SGHAT, CDR2 FQNNGV. The CDR3 length is 17 residues. Here the CDR3 DNA reads TGTGCCAGCAGCCATACCCACAGGGGGCGGACAGGAAACACCATATATTTT. This encodes CASSHTHRGRTGNTIYF.

The chain links TRBV14 to TRBJ2-7; 8 bases fit TRBD2. Germline values: CDR1 SGHDN, CDR2 FVKESK. With V trimmed by 3 bases and J by 7 bases, 11 bases remained unmatched. This CDR3 comprises 15 residues. The DNA for the CDR3 is TGTGCCAGCAGCCACGAACTAGCGGTATTACGTGAGCAGTACTTC. It codes for CASSHELAVLREQYF.

This sequence joins TRBV5-3 and TRBJ2-7, with 10 bases that match TRBD2. TRBV5-3 is flagged as an ORF with uncertain function. There are 17 residues in the CDR3. Unmatched junction bases numbered 12, after V lost 0 bases and J lost 6 bases. CDR3 sequence reads: CARSLAKIVSGRREQYF. The DNA of the CDR3 is TGTGCCAGAAGCTTGGCCAAAATAGTTAGCGGGAGGCGCGAGCAGTACTTC.

This rearrangement joins TRBV27 to TRBJ2-1, with TRBD2 matching over 9 bases. J gave up 7 bases and V 5 bases, and 12 bases lay outside the gene matches. Germline values: CDR1 MNHEY, CDR2 SMNVEV (reference sequence). This CDR3 is 16 amino acids long. The DNA of the CDR3 is TGTGCCAGCAGTCCGAGGCCGCTGACTAGCGGAAATGAGCAGTTCTTC. Translating gives CASSPRPLTSGNEQFF.

The chain is built from TRBV28 and TRBJ2-5; maybe TRBD1 (7 bases). The germline CDR1 and CDR2 sequences are MDHEN and SYDVKM. Trimming took 7 bases from V and 1 from J, leaving 16 bases between them. CDR3 length: 15 amino acids. As DNA, the CDR3 is TGTGCCAGCAATGGAGGGGGCGAGGCCCAAGAGACCCAGTACTTC. This translates into CASNGGGEAQETQYF.

The count of this clone is one. The gene calls are TRBV4-1 and TRBJ2-5; D is perhaps TRBD2 (6 bases). Deletions cut 4 bases from V and 1 base from J, with 13 bases between. Germline V CDR1 and CDR2: MGHRA, YSYEKL. This CDR3 contains 15 residues. For the CDR3, the DNA is TGCGCCAGCAGCCCCGACCGCGGGGCCCAAGAGACCCAGTACTTC. Protein sequence: CASSPDRGAQETQYF.

The rearrangement uses TRBV7-3 and TRBJ2-5, with 8 bases lining up with TRBD2. Germline V gives CDR1 SGHTA, CDR2 FQGTGA. Germline trimming cut 2 bases from V and 5 bases from J; bases unmatched to any gene: 16. The CDR3 runs to 18 residues. CDR3 residues: CASSLFGGRSLISETQYF. In DNA form, the CDR3 reads TGTGCCAGCAGCTTATTTGGCGGGAGGTCGTTGATATCGGAGACCCAGTACTTC.

The chain links TRBV6-5 to TRBJ2-7; 7 nucleotides line up with TRBD1. V was clipped by 6 bases and J by 1 base; unmatched bases: 6. The CDR3 consists of 14 residues. CDR1 and CDR2 (germline): MNHEY, SVGAGI. The CDR3 nucleotides are TGTGCCAGCAGGTACAGGGGAACTTCCTACGAGCAGTACTTC. This translates into CASRYRGTSYEQYF.

CDR3 in DNA: TGTGCCAGCAGGTCCCCGAAACGGGAGGCGGAGAATGAGCAGTTCTTC. Translating gives CASRSPKREAENEQFF. The J gene is TRBJ2-1, the V gene TRBV27; TRBD2 matches at 7 bases. This CDR3 is 16 amino acids long. Per germline, CDR1 MNHEY and CDR2 SMNVEV (reference sequence). V was clipped by 6 bases and J by 7 bases; unmatched bases: 15.

The chain is built from TRBV5-1 and TRBJ2-7, with 12 bases lining up with TRBD1. Germline V gives CDR1 SGHRS, CDR2 YFSETQ. The V segment lost 3 bases and the J segment 3 bases; nucleotides outside the gene matches: 13. The CDR3 covers 18 residues. DNA for the CDR3: TGCGCCAGCAGCTGGGAGACCGGGACAGGGGGCGTAAGCTACGAGCAGTACTTC. Amino acids: CASSWETGTGGVSYEQYF. The variable domain in full, completed from reference TRBV5-1 and TRBJ2-7, reads KAGVTQTPRYLIKTRGQQVTLSCSPISGHRSVSWYQQTPGQGLQFLFEYFSETQRNKGNFPGRFSGRQFSNSRSEMNVSTLELGDSALYLCASSWETGTGGVSYEQYFGPGTRLTVT.

This clone has only a few counts. V usage is TRBV5-5 and J usage is TRBJ1-5, with a weak D call TRBD1 (6 bases). Germline CDR1 is SGHKS and CDR2 is YYEKEE (reference sequence). The ends were cut back, 0 bases at V and 2 bases at J, with 12 bases in the middle. CDR3 length: 16 amino acids. As DNA, the CDR3 is TGTGCCAGCAGCTTGGTGGGGGCAAGGGGCAATCAGCCCCAGCATTTT. Translating gives CASSLVGARGNQPQHF.